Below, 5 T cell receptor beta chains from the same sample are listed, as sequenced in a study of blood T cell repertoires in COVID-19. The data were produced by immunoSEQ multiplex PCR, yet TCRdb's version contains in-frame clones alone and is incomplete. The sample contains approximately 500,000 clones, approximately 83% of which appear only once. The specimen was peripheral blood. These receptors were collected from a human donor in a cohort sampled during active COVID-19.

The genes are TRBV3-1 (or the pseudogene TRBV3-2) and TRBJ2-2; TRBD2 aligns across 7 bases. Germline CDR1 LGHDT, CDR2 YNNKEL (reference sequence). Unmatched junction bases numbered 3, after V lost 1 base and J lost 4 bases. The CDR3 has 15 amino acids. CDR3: CASSQVLAATGELFF. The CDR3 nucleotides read TGTGCCAGCAGCCAAGTCCTAGCGGCCACCGGGGAGCTGTTTTTT.

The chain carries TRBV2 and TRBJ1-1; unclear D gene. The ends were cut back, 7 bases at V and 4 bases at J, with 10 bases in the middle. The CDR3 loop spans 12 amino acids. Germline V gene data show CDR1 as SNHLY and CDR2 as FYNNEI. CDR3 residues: CASTGGITEAFF. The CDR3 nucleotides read TGTGCCAGCACGGGAGGGATCACTGAAGCTTTCTTT.

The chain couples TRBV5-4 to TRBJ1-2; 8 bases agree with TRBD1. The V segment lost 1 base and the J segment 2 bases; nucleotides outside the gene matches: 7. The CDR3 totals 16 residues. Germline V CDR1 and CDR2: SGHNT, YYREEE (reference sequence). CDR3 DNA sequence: TGTGCCAGCAGCTTGCAGGCAGGGGGCCTCAACTATGGCTACACCTTC. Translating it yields CASSLQAGGLNYGYTF.

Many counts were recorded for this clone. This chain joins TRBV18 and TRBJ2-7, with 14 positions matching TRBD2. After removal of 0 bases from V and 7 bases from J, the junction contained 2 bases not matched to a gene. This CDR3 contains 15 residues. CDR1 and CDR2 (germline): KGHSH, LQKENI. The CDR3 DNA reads TGTGCCAGCTCACCACCGGGACTAGCGGGAGAAGAGCAGTACTTC. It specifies CASSPPGLAGEEQYF.

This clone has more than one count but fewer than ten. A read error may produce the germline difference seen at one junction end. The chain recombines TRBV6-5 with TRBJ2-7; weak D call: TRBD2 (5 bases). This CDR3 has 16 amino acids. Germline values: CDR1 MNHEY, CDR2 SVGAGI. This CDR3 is CASSYSLIPGLIEQYF. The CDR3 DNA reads TGTGCCAGCAGTTACTCCCTGATCCCCGGACTGATAGAGCAATACTTC.